These 14 T cell receptor beta chains originate from one sample sequenced in a study of T cell repertoires in cytomegalovirus infection. TCRdb used MiXCR to reprocess the reads, holding one entry per CDR3 protein. The sample consists of under 300,000 distinct CDR3 sequences, 10% to 15% of them appearing once. Material for sequencing was PBMCs. Every receptor here comes from a human donor in good health (CMV status not recorded). Some clones in this sample may be carry-over from other donors' samples.

The chain couples TRBV3-1 to TRBJ1-5; D gene ambiguous. CDR1 is LGHDT and CDR2 is YNNKEL in the germline V gene (reference sequence). This CDR3 is 14 amino acids long. V was shortened by 1 base and J by 5 bases, with 9 bases between the two germline ends. CDR3 nucleotides: TGTGCCAGCAGCCAAGCGGGAGGGTATCAGCCCCAGCATTTT. As protein: CASSQAGGYQPQHF.

This clonotype was seen a few times. V is TRBV6-5 and J is TRBJ1-5; D is unresolved. V was pared by 0 bases and J by 1 base, with 7 bases between. CDR3 length: 15 residues. Germline V gives CDR1 MNHEY, CDR2 SVGAGI. CDR3 sequence: CASSYSIISNQPQHF. The CDR3 region has the DNA TGTGCCAGCAGTTACTCGATTATCAGCAATCAGCCCCAGCATTTT.

This clonotype was recorded at least ten times. This chain uses TRBV7-2 with TRBJ2-3, with D possibly being TRBD1 (6 bases). Germline V gives CDR1 SGHTA, CDR2 FQGNSA. CDR3 length: 15 amino acids. Trimming pared 5 bases from V and 4 bases from J, leaving 16 bases between. The CDR3 is CASSHRDMSSDTQYF. CDR3 sequence (DNA): TGTGCCAGCAGCCACCGGGACATGAGTTCAGATACGCAGTATTTT.

This clonotype has just a few counts. V gene TRBV5-4 combines with J gene TRBJ2-1; D is unresolved. Trimming shortened V by 2 bases and J by 5 bases, and 8 bases separated the two germline ends. CDR1 is SGHNT, CDR2 YYREEE, per germline (reference sequence). This CDR3 has 13 residues. The CDR3 DNA reads TGTGCCAGCAGCTTTCGGCACGACAATGAGCAGTTCTTC. Amino acid sequence: CASSFRHDNEQFF.

This clonotype came up many times. This chain connects TRBV7-2 to TRBJ2-1; 12 bases are shared with TRBD1. The CDR3 sequence is 16 residues long. Germline CDR1 and CDR2: SGHTA and FQGNSA. V shed 5 bases and J 9 bases; nucleotides not matched to a gene: 11. The CDR3 sequence: CASSPEGQGAGSEQFF. The CDR3, as DNA: TGTGCCAGCAGCCCCGAGGGACAGGGGGCGGGGAGTGAGCAGTTCTTC. Drawing the rest from reference TRBV7-2 and TRBJ2-1, the complete variable domain is GAGVSQSPSNKVTEKGKDVELRCDPISGHTALYWYRQSLGQGLEFLIYFQGNSAPDKSGLPSDRFSAERTGGSVSTLTIQRTQQEDSAVYLCASSPEGQGAGSEQFFGPGTRLTVL.

The chain recombines TRBV19 with TRBJ2-3; 11 positions match TRBD1. V lost 4 bases and J lost 1; bases outside the gene matches: 4. Germline CDR1 and CDR2: LNHDA and SQIVND (reference sequence). The CDR3 is 16 residues long. The CDR3 bases are TGTGCCAGTAGTACACCGGGACAGGGGGGCACAGATACGCAGTATTTT. Translating gives CASSTPGQGGTDTQYF.

This rearrangement joins TRBV7-2 to TRBJ2-3, with D tentatively TRBD2 (7 bases). The germline V gene has CDR1 SGHTA and CDR2 FQGNSA. The CDR3 spans 15 residues. The ends were cut back, 6 bases at V and 1 base at J, with 14 bases in the middle. The CDR3 protein is CASSEGGRGTDTQYF. The CDR3 region has the DNA TGTGCCAGCAGTGAGGGGGGGAGGGGCACAGATACGCAGTATTTT.

This clonotype was detected ten times or more. This chain joins TRBV28 and TRBJ2-2; D unresolved. This CDR3 contains 15 residues. Germline V CDR1 and CDR2: MDHEN, SYDVKM. Trimming took 4 bases from V and 2 from J, leaving 11 bases between them. CDR3 sequence: CASSSNAPNTGELFF. The CDR3 DNA follows: TGTGCCAGCAGTTCCAATGCACCTAACACCGGGGAGCTGTTTTTT.

Ten or more counts support this clonotype. The chain uses TRBV7-3 and TRBJ2-5, with 9 bases aligning to TRBD1. The CDR3 sequence is 14 residues long. J was trimmed by 2 bases and V by 5 bases; bases with no gene match: 3. In germline, CDR1 is SGHTA, CDR2 FQGTGA. The CDR3 loop reads CASSPGTGQETQYF. The CDR3, as DNA: TGTGCCAGCAGCCCCGGGACAGGGCAAGAGACCCAGTACTTC.

This clonotype was seen a few times. The chain links TRBV7-9 to TRBJ1-1; 10 nucleotides line up with TRBD1. V lost 8 bases, J lost 3 bases, and 6 bases stayed unmatched. The germline V gene encodes CDR1 SEHNR and CDR2 FQNEAQ (reference sequence). The CDR3 length is 14 residues. The CDR3 DNA reads as TGTGCCAGCGGCCGGACAGGGGGTTACACTGAAGCTTTCTTT. This gives the protein CASGRTGGYTEAFF. The full variable domain, its missing parts supplied by reference TRBV7-9 and TRBJ1-1, is DTGVSQNPRHKITKRGQNVTFRCDPISEHNRLYWYRQTLGQGPEFLTYFQNEAQLEKSRLLSDRFSAERPKGSFSTLEIQRTEQGDSAMYLCASGRTGGYTEAFFGQGTRLTVV.

In this sample, this clonotype turned up many times. The rearrangement uses TRBV7-2 and TRBJ1-4; D call uncertain. The V gene lost 1 base and the J gene lost 8 bases, with 11 bases spanning the gap. The germline V gene has CDR1 SGHTA and CDR2 FQGNSA. The CDR3 extends over 14 amino acids. The chain's CDR3 is CASSLGTSGEKLFF. CDR3 coding DNA: TGTGCCAGCAGCTTAGGGACCTCCGGGGAAAAACTGTTTTTT. The variable domain in full, with the rest retrieved from reference TRBV7-2 and TRBJ1-4, is GAGVSQSPSNKVTEKGKDVELRCDPISGHTALYWYRQSLGQGLEFLIYFQGNSAPDKSGLPSDRFSAERTGGSVSTLTIQRTQQEDSAVYLCASSLGTSGEKLFFGSGTQLSVL.

This clonotype was counted many times. The gene calls are TRBV7-2 and TRBJ2-1, with TRBD2 identical over 10 bases. The length of the CDR3 is 15 residues. The ends lost 0 bases at V and 8 bases at J; junction bases unmatched: 4. From germline, CDR1 is SGHTA and CDR2 FQGNSA. Written as DNA, the CDR3 is TGTGCCAGCAGCTTAGCAAGCGGGAGGGGGGATGAGCAGTTCTTC. It translates to CASSLASGRGDEQFF.

This clonotype was seen repeatedly, ten times or more. The V and J genes are TRBV7-2 and TRBJ1-2; 8 bases fit TRBD1. The J segment lost 7 bases and the V segment lost 4 bases, leaving 5 bases of the junction unmatched. Germline V lookup: CDR1 SGHTA, CDR2 FQGNSA. The length of the CDR3 is 13 residues. This CDR3 is CASSSPGGAGYTF. In DNA, the CDR3 is TGTGCCAGCAGCTCTCCAGGGGGCGCTGGCTACACCTTC.

The chain is built from TRBV12-3 or TRBV12-4 and TRBJ2-3; D is uncertain. Trimming removed 5 bases from V and 1 base from J, with 13 bases in between. This CDR3 has 15 amino acids. CDR3 loop: CASSPRPVGTDTQYF. CDR3 nucleotides: TGTGCCAGCAGTCCTCGCCCAGTGGGCACAGATACGCAGTATTTT.